This TCR beta chain was identified in a study of T cell responses to AZD1222 COVID-19 vaccine. This clone was picked up one time. V was clipped by 2 bases and J by 7 bases, with 12 bases between them. This CDR3 comprises 14 residues. The germline V gene has CDR1 MGHRA and CDR2 YSYEKL. Measured with immunoSEQ multiplex PCR; TCRdb has only the in-frame clones, and not every one. The sample has 70,000 to 100,000 clones, 80% to 95% seen once. The rearrangement joins TRBV4-1 to TRBJ1-5; D is undetermined. The sample in question was peripheral blood, obtained 28 days after the second AZD1222 dose. The sequence derives from an adult who received the AZD1222 COVID-19 vaccine. The CDR3 loop reads CASSQWVADQPQHF. The DNA of the CDR3 is TGCGCCAGCAGCCAATGGGTGGCCGACCAGCCCCAGCATTTT.